This TCR beta chain was obtained from a study of blood T cell repertoires in COVID-19. Background on the study: There were acute and convalescent COVID-19 samples, and they came from the United States, Italy and Spain. From T cells, B-cell-depleted T cells, or PBMCs came the material, which was cDNA or gDNA.

Authors' processing steps: Amplification of reference gene primers provided the estimated nucleated cell counts. Clones were sequenced by immunoSEQ multiplex PCR, and TCRdb holds only the in-frame ones, with some missing. D and trimming come from the DNA, and the V and J calls and clone size come from that table. The sample includes about 180,000 clones, roughly 88% of them seen just once. The material sequenced was peripheral blood. The sequence came from a woman in her 30s with acute or convalescent COVID-19.

This CDR3 reads CATQGANSPLHF. CDR3 nucleotides: TGTGCCACTCAGGGGGCTAATTCACCCCTCCACTTT. The chain has TRBV10-3 and TRBJ1-6; TRBD1 aligns across 8 bases. The CDR3 has 12 amino acids. Germline CDR1 is ENHRY and CDR2 is SYGVKD. Germline trimming cut 10 bases from V and 6 bases from J; bases unmatched to any gene: 2.